Below, 20 T cell receptor beta chains from the same sample are listed, as sequenced in a study of T-cell memory formation after mild COVID-19. TCRdb reprocessed the 5' RACE reads with MiXCR, giving one entry per CDR3 protein. The sample lists approximately 500,000 distinct CDR3 sequences, approximately 25% seen once, with approximately 12% in the top ten. The sequencing sample was made of PBMCs or a T cell subset sorted from them (not recorded which). The receptors were sampled from an adult woman who had mild COVID-19 (a few samples of this study predate the infection). Cell type and time point are not known.

The sample holds a few counts of this clonotype. The chain has TRBV6-1 and TRBJ2-1; no definite D call. Per germline, CDR1 MNHNS and CDR2 SASEGT. This CDR3 spans 15 amino acids. The V and J ends lost 1 base and 8 bases respectively, with 15 bases between them. CDR3 coding DNA: TGTGCCAGCAGTGAAGTGATGACATCGGTTGATGAGCAGTTCTTC. Translation: CASSEVMTSVDEQFF.

This clonotype was counted only a few times. The chain uses TRBV2 and TRBJ1-5; TRBD1 agrees at 10 bases. V shed 4 bases and J 6 bases; nucleotides not matched to a gene: 3. The germline V gene encodes CDR1 SNHLY and CDR2 FYNNEI. The length of the CDR3 is 14 residues. CDR3 DNA: TGTGCCAGCAGTGGACAGGGGGCGCGTCAGCCCCAGCATTTT. Protein product: CASSGQGARQPQHF.

The table lists this clonotype with a few counts. V gene TRBV15 combines with J gene TRBJ1-4; 7 bases are shared with TRBD1. After removal of 5 bases from V and 10 bases from J, the junction contained 13 bases not matched to a gene. Germline CDR1 LNHNV, CDR2 YYDKDF (reference sequence). The CDR3 runs 15 residues. This CDR3 reads CATSPGTDAVGKLFF. The CDR3, as DNA: TGTGCCACCAGCCCCGGGACAGATGCAGTCGGAAAACTGTTTTTT.

This sequence joins TRBV7-9 and TRBJ2-7, with TRBD1 matching over 8 bases. Looked up from germline, CDR1 is SEHNR and CDR2 is FQNEAQ (reference sequence). J was trimmed by 5 bases and V by 3 bases; bases with no gene match: 6. The CDR3 totals 14 residues. The CDR3 protein is CASSLVTGVHEQYF. The CDR3 DNA reads TGTGCCAGCAGCTTGGTGACAGGGGTCCACGAGCAGTACTTC.

This clonotype was seen a few times. The chain links TRBV7-9 to TRBJ1-6, with TRBD1 matching over 9 bases. CDR3 length: 15 residues. Germline lookup yields CDR1 SEHNR and CDR2 FQNEAQ (reference sequence). Trimming cost V 4 bases and J 7 bases; bases outside gene matches: 5. CDR3 sequence (DNA): TGTGCCAGCAGCTCGGGGGACAGGGAGAATTCACCCCTCCACTTT. It yields the protein CASSSGDRENSPLHF.

Here the CDR3 reads CASSPLAGGPYEQFF. DNA of the CDR3: TGTGCCAGCAGCCCACTAGCGGGAGGGCCGTATGAGCAGTTCTTC. This sequence joins TRBV12-3 or TRBV12-4 and TRBJ2-1; 13 nucleotides match TRBD2. This CDR3 region has 15 residues. Losses at the gene ends were 6 bases for V and 8 bases for J; bases not matched to a gene: 7.

This clonotype was picked up a small number of times. The V and J genes are TRBV5-1 and TRBJ2-1; D is uncertain. The ends were cut back, 1 base at V and 1 base at J, with 6 bases in the middle. The CDR3 contains 14 residues. The germline V gene encodes CDR1 SGHRS and CDR2 YFSETQ. The CDR3 loop reads CASSLRRSYNEQFF. For the CDR3, the DNA is TGCGCCAGCAGCTTGCGCAGGTCCTACAATGAGCAGTTCTTC.

This sequence joins TRBV5-1 and TRBJ1-1; D is unresolved. The CDR3 has 16 residues. Deletions cut 3 bases from V and 4 bases from J, with 19 bases between. Per the germline V gene, CDR1 is SGHRS and CDR2 is YFSETQ. The DNA of the CDR3 is TGCGCCAGCAGCTCAGAACCACTTCGGGTTGGCACTGAAGCTTTCTTT. Translation gives CASSSEPLRVGTEAFF.

This clonotype was observed a few times. The CDR3: CASSFVPGYNEQFF. Here the CDR3 DNA reads TGTGCCAGCAGCTTCGTGCCAGGGTACAATGAGCAGTTCTTC. The rearrangement links TRBV7-8 to TRBJ2-1, with D perhaps TRBD1 (5 bases). With 3 bases removed from V and 4 bases from J, the gap between germline ends came to 10 bases. Looked up from germline, CDR1 is SGHVS and CDR2 is FQNEAQ. The length of the CDR3 is 14 residues.

J is TRBJ2-3 and V is TRBV15; 7 positions agree with TRBD2. V was clipped by 0 bases and J by 6 bases; unmatched bases: 15. The CDR3 has 18 amino acids. Germline V gives CDR1 LNHNV, CDR2 YYDKDF (reference sequence). The CDR3 DNA reads TGTGCCACCAGCAGAGATGCCCAGCTAAGCGGGGTGGAGGATACGCAGTATTTT. Its protein is CATSRDAQLSGVEDTQYF.

The DNA for the CDR3 is TGTGCCACCAGTGATTACAGGGAAGATACGCAGTATTTT. As protein: CATSDYREDTQYF. The rearrangement joins TRBV24-1 to TRBJ2-3, with D possibly being TRBD1 (6 bases). Germline loops: CDR1 KGHDR, CDR2 SFDVKD. The CDR3 consists of 13 residues. Trimming shortened V by 2 bases and J by 5 bases, and 7 bases separated the two germline ends.

CDR3 sequence (DNA): TGCGCCAGCAGCTTGGTTGTGGGTGGGGCCAACGTCCTGACTTTC. Its protein is CASSLVVGGANVLTF. V gene TRBV5-1 combines with J gene TRBJ2-6; D gene unclear. The V gene lost 0 bases and the J gene lost 3 bases, with 7 bases spanning the gap. Per germline, CDR1 SGHRS and CDR2 YFSETQ. CDR3 length equals 15 residues.

The chain is built from TRBV2 and TRBJ2-3; 9 bases match TRBD1. CDR1 and CDR2 (germline): SNHLY, FYNNEI. After removal of 1 base from V and 3 bases from J, the junction contained 5 bases not matched to a gene. The CDR3 totals 16 residues. CDR3 sequence: CASSEVPGQGTDTQYF. The CDR3 bases are TGTGCCAGCAGTGAAGTGCCCGGACAGGGGACAGATACGCAGTATTTT.

This clonotype was observed a handful of times. The chain uses TRBV5-1 and TRBJ1-2, with D possibly being TRBD1 (5 bases). Looked up from germline, CDR1 is SGHRS and CDR2 is YFSETQ. V was trimmed by 0 bases and J by 7 bases, leaving 10 bases between them. This CDR3 has 13 residues. The CDR3 DNA is TGCGCCAGCAGCTTGGCCGGGACGCCTGGCTACACCTTC. It codes for CASSLAGTPGYTF.

The chain couples TRBV5-5 to TRBJ1-4, with no clear D. Germline V CDR1 and CDR2: SGHKS, YYEKEE (reference sequence). The V end was cut by 0 bases, the J end by 0 bases, with 9 bases between. The CDR3 contains 16 residues. The CDR3 protein is CASSLEPSATNEKLFF. The CDR3 DNA reads TGTGCCAGCAGCTTGGAGCCCTCTGCAACTAATGAAAAACTGTTTTTT.

Judged by abundance, this clonotype is medium-sized. This chain links TRBV7-2 with TRBJ2-5; TRBD2 aligns across 9 bases. J gave up 4 bases and V 4 bases, and 4 bases lay outside the gene matches. The CDR3 runs to 14 residues. Germline CDR1 SGHTA, CDR2 FQGNSA. This chain's CDR3 is CASSYGTSRETQYF. The CDR3 nucleotides are TGTGCCAGCAGCTACGGGACTAGCCGAGAGACCCAGTACTTC.

The J gene is TRBJ1-2, the V gene TRBV11-2; a possible D gene is TRBD1 (6 bases). Germline V CDR1 and CDR2: SGHAT, FQNNGV. V was pared by 1 base and J by 4 bases, with 25 bases between. The CDR3 has 19 amino acids. The CDR3 loop is CASSLGLRAQTQGVYGYTF. The DNA for the CDR3 is TGTGCCAGCAGCTTAGGCTTGCGTGCCCAGACACAGGGCGTCTATGGCTACACCTTC.

This clonotype ranks as medium-sized. V and J are TRBV12-3 or TRBV12-4 and TRBJ2-1; TRBD2 agrees at 8 bases. V lost 8 bases, J lost 6 bases, and 9 bases stayed unmatched. CDR3 length: 14 amino acids. The CDR3 is CASLGTGGVNEQFF. DNA of the CDR3: TGTGCCAGCCTAGGGACCGGGGGGGTCAATGAGCAGTTCTTC.

The chain links TRBV6-1 to TRBJ2-3; D unclear. Germline CDR1 and CDR2: MNHNS and SASEGT. The germline V and J ends were trimmed by 8 bases and 3 bases, with 9 bases remaining between them. This CDR3 is 12 amino acids long. This CDR3 reads CASEASTDTQYF. CDR3 DNA: TGTGCCAGCGAGGCAAGTACAGATACGCAGTATTTT.

There are a few counts of this clonotype. The chain is built from TRBV29-1 and TRBJ1-1, with D perhaps matching TRBD1 (5 bases). The germline CDR1 and CDR2 sequences are SQVTM and ANQGSEA. Trimming took off 5 bases at V and 5 bases at J, with 12 bases between the two ends. CDR3 length equals 12 residues. The CDR3 nucleotides read TGCAGCGTTTCCGACAGCTGGACTGAAGCTTTCTTT. This translates into CSVSDSWTEAFF.